These 22 T cell receptor beta chains were all obtained from the same sample, sequenced in a study of T-cell memory formation after mild COVID-19. TCRdb re-derived calls from the 5' RACE reads in MiXCR, one entry per CDR3 protein. This sample has over 250,000 distinct CDR3 sequences; more than 15% occur once, and the top ten carry roughly 20%. The sample consisted of PBMCs or a T cell subset sorted from them (not recorded which). The receptors come from a man between 18 and 29 years old who had mild COVID-19 (a few samples of this study predate the infection). Cell type and time point are not known.

This clonotype was seen ten or more times. V is TRBV5-1 and J is TRBJ2-2; D is unresolved. Trimming pared 1 base from V and 6 bases from J, leaving 10 bases between. The CDR3 totals 14 residues. The germline V gene encodes CDR1 SGHRS and CDR2 YFSETQ. CDR3 region: CASSLKFFAGELFF. The CDR3, as DNA: TGCGCCAGCAGCTTGAAGTTTTTCGCCGGGGAGCTGTTTTTT.

The table lists this clonotype with a few counts. The V gene is TRBV5-6, the J gene TRBJ2-7; either TRBD1 or TRBD2 may supply D (5 bases each). V lost 4 bases to trimming and J lost 5 bases, with 19 bases between them. This CDR3 contains 15 residues. The V gene's germline CDR1 is SGHDT and CDR2 YYEEEE. The DNA of the CDR3 is TGTGCCAGCAGCAGAAGGGGTATTAGCGCGCACGAGCAGTACGTC. Its translation: CASSRRGISAHEQYV.

This chain joins TRBV3-1 and TRBJ2-1; D is ambiguous. CDR1 and CDR2 (germline): LGHDT, YNNKEL (reference sequence). The CDR3 length is 13 residues. V was trimmed by 5 bases and J by 6 bases, leaving 11 bases between them. Here the CDR3 DNA reads TGTGCCAGCAGCTTGAAGAATGGCAATGAGCAGTTCTTC. Translation: CASSLKNGNEQFF.

The table lists this clonotype with a few counts. The rearrangement joins TRBV12-3 or TRBV12-4 to TRBJ1-1, with D maybe TRBD1 (6 bases). Trimming shortened V by 3 bases and J by 5 bases, and 13 bases separated the two germline ends. This CDR3 contains 14 residues. Written as DNA, the CDR3 is TGTGCCAGCAGTTTTTGGGGGCTGGGTACTGAAGCTTTCTTT. Amino acid sequence: CASSFWGLGTEAFF.

As for this clonotype: A much larger clonotype is one base distant, so this may be a read error. This chain connects TRBV3-1 to TRBJ2-3; D not certain. Between the trimmed V and J ends, which lost 2 bases and 3 bases, there was a span of 3 bases. Germline V gene lookup returns CDR1 LGHDT and CDR2 YNNKEL (reference sequence). CDR3 size: 12 residues. CDR3 DNA sequence: TGTGCCAGCAGCCAAAGGACAGATACGCAGTATTTT. Protein sequence: CASSQRTDTQYF.

This clonotype has more than one count but fewer than ten. The chain employs TRBV7-8 and TRBJ2-3; tentative D call: TRBD2 (6 bases). Germline CDR1 is SGHVS and CDR2 is FQNEAQ. CDR3 length: 15 residues. The V end lost 4 bases, the J end lost 5 bases, and 16 bases lay between the germline ends. The CDR3 nucleotides are TGTGCCAGCAGCTCGCGGGACTCCTCCCTAGATACGCAGTATTTT. It yields the protein CASSSRDSSLDTQYF.

This clonotype was observed a handful of times. V is TRBV7-2 and J is TRBJ1-6, with TRBD1 matching over 8 bases. This CDR3 region has 14 residues. Germline loops: CDR1 SGHTA, CDR2 FQGNSA. With 5 bases clipped from V and 6 bases from J, the junction kept 3 bases outside the gene matches. CDR3 loop: CASSEGQGNSPLHF. CDR3 in DNA: TGTGCCAGCAGCGAAGGACAGGGTAATTCACCCCTCCACTTT.

This clonotype occurred a few times. V usage is TRBV7-2 and J usage is TRBJ2-5; D not certain. Germline V CDR1 and CDR2: SGHTA, FQGNSA. CDR3 length equals 12 residues. V gave up 2 bases and J gave up 5 bases, with 6 bases separating them. DNA of the CDR3: TGTGCCAGCAGCTTATTTTTGGAGACCCAGTACTTC. It encodes CASSLFLETQYF.

The chain employs TRBV5-5 and TRBJ1-6, with unresolved D. V lost 1 base to trimming and J lost 6 bases, with 17 bases between them. The V gene's germline CDR1 is SGHKS and CDR2 YYEKEE (reference sequence). This CDR3 contains 17 residues. The CDR3 region has the DNA TGTGCCAGCAGCTTGTACGAGGCTGACGGTTTTAATTCACCCCTCCACTTT. Protein sequence: CASSLYEADGFNSPLHF. The entire variable domain, with the rest obtained from reference TRBV5-5 and TRBJ1-6, is as follows: DAGVTQSPTHLIKTRGQQVTLRCSPISGHKSVSWYQQVLGQGPQFIFQYYEKEERGRGNFPDRFSARQFPNYSSELNVNALLLGDSALYLCASSLYEADGFNSPLHFGNGTRLTVT.

This clonotype was seen at least ten times. The chain has TRBV7-9 and TRBJ2-1; TRBD1 agrees at 7 bases. J lost 4 bases, V lost 6 bases, and 6 bases had no gene match. Looked up from germline, CDR1 is SEHNR and CDR2 is FQNEAQ (reference sequence). CDR3 size: 14 residues. The CDR3 sequence: CASRQGNPYNEQFF. The CDR3 DNA follows: TGTGCCAGCAGACAGGGGAACCCTTACAATGAGCAGTTCTTC.

This clonotype was counted only a few times. The rearrangement uses TRBV4-2 and TRBJ2-3, with D maybe TRBD2 (7 bases). Germline CDR1 LGHNA, CDR2 YNFKEQ. CDR3 length: 18 residues. V lost 0 bases and J lost 1, with 17 bases in between. CDR3 region: CASSQEAGFGGRTDTQYF. Here the CDR3 DNA reads TGTGCCAGCAGCCAAGAGGCGGGTTTCGGGGGGCGCACAGATACGCAGTATTTT.

In nucleotides, the CDR3 is TGTGCCAGCACGTTGACAGGGATGAACACTGAAGCTTTCTTT. This translates into CASTLTGMNTEAFF. The rearrangement uses TRBV6-1 and TRBJ1-1; 7 bases fit TRBD1. Unmatched junction bases numbered 5, after V lost 7 bases and J lost 0 bases. CDR3 length: 14 amino acids. Looked up from germline, CDR1 is MNHNS and CDR2 is SASEGT.

This clonotype was detected many times. The chain joins TRBV3-1 to TRBJ2-3, with 7 bases matching TRBD1. Germline values: CDR1 LGHDT, CDR2 YNNKEL (reference sequence). The CDR3 sequence is 20 residues long. V shed 0 bases and J 6 bases; nucleotides not matched to a gene: 21. CDR3 in DNA: TGTGCCAGCAGCCAAGAGTACAGGGGCGGACTGAGCGAACCCGGGGATACGCAGTATTTT. Residues: CASSQEYRGGLSEPGDTQYF.

In this sample, this clonotype turned up a few times. This chain links TRBV5-1 with TRBJ1-2; D call uncertain. Germline assignment: CDR1 SGHRS and CDR2 YFSETQ. This CDR3 is built from 15 residues. Trimming removed 5 bases at V and 2 bases at J, with 16 bases between. The chain's CDR3 is CASSPNPRVNYGYTF. Here the CDR3 DNA reads TGCGCCAGCAGTCCGAATCCCCGGGTCAACTATGGCTACACCTTC.

The genes are TRBV2 and TRBJ2-7; the D gene is possibly TRBD1 (6 bases). V lost 8 bases, J lost 6 bases, and 14 bases lay in between. The CDR3 is made up of 12 amino acids. Germline values: CDR1 SNHLY, CDR2 FYNNEI. The DNA of the CDR3 is TGTGCCAGCGGAGAGGGGGAAGGCGAGCAGTACTTC. Translating it yields CASGEGEGEQYF.

The chain is built from TRBV4-3 and TRBJ1-2; 7 nucleotides line up with TRBD1. With 0 bases clipped from V and 6 bases from J, the junction kept 4 bases outside the gene matches. The CDR3 extends over 14 amino acids. Germline-derived CDR1 and CDR2 are LGHNA and YSLEER. CDR3 amino acids: CASSQDHRGDGYTF. The CDR3 DNA reads as TGCGCCAGCAGCCAAGATCACAGGGGAGATGGCTACACCTTC.

This clonotype was observed a handful of times. This chain connects TRBV11-2 to TRBJ2-3; D might be TRBD1 or TRBD2, each matching 5 bases. V was trimmed by 4 bases and J by 4 bases, leaving 15 bases between them. The germline gives CDR1 SGHAT, CDR2 FQNNGV. This CDR3 region has 15 residues. This CDR3 reads CASSSFPGPADTQYF. CDR3 coding DNA: TGTGCCAGCAGCTCCTTCCCGGGACCAGCAGATACGCAGTATTTT.

The chain is built from TRBV20-1 and TRBJ1-1; D not certain. The V and J ends lost 5 bases and 0 bases respectively, with 7 bases between them. In germline, CDR1 is DFQATT, CDR2 SNEGSKA (reference sequence). The CDR3 has 12 residues. The CDR3, as DNA: TGCAGTGCTTTTACAGTGAACACTGAAGCTTTCTTT. Protein: CSAFTVNTEAFF.

The chain combines TRBV29-1 with TRBJ1-1; the D is unclear. Trimming stripped 4 bases from V and 7 bases from J, with 19 bases between. Looked up from germline, CDR1 is SQVTM and CDR2 is ANQGSEA. The CDR3 sequence is 14 residues long. CDR3 DNA sequence: TGCAGCGTTGGAAATAGAGGGCAGAGCGGTGAAGCTTTCTTT. This encodes CSVGNRGQSGEAFF.

This clonotype was picked up many times. The chain joins TRBV5-6 to TRBJ1-6; the D is unclear. The germline gives CDR1 SGHDT, CDR2 YYEEEE. The V and J ends lost 0 bases and 3 bases respectively, with 4 bases between them. The CDR3 sequence is 14 residues long. In DNA form, the CDR3 reads TGTGCCAGCAGCTTGGGTAGCTATAATTCACCCCTCCACTTT. This codes for CASSLGSYNSPLHF.

The chain couples TRBV7-2 to TRBJ1-2; D remains ambiguous. Germline assignment: CDR1 SGHTA and CDR2 FQGNSA. The CDR3 length is 14 residues. Trimming left V 5 bases short and J 8 bases short, with 18 bases between. The CDR3 region has the DNA TGTGCCAGCAGCCCTCAGAACGTCCTCCGGGGCTACACCTTC. It translates to CASSPQNVLRGYTF.

This clonotype was seen ten or more times. A much larger clone is a single base away; this may be a read error. The chain combines TRBV6-4 with TRBJ2-3, with 12 bases lining up with TRBD2. V shed 4 bases and J 1 base; nucleotides not matched to a gene: 0. The CDR3 consists of 15 residues. The germline V gene encodes CDR1 MRHNA and CDR2 SNTAGT. CDR3 nucleotide sequence: TGTGCCAGCAGTGGGACTAGCGGGGGCACAGATACGCAGTATTTT. Translating it yields CASSGTSGGTDTQYF.